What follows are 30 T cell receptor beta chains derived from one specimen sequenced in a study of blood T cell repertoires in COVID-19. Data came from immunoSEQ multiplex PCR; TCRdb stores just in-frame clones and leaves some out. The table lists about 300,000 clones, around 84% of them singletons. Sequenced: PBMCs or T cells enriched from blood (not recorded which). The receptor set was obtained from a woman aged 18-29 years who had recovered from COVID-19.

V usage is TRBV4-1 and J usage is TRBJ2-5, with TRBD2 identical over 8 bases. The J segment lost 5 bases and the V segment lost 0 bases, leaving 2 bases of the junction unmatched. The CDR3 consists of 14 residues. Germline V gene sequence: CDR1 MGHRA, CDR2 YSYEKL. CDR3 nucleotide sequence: TGCGCCAGCAGCCAAGATCCGGGAGGGGAGACCCAGTACTTC. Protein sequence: CASSQDPGGETQYF.

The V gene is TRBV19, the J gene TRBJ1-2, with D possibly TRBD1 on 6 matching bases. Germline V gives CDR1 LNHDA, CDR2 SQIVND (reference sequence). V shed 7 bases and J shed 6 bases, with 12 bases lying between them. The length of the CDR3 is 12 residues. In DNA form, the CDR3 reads TGTGCCAGTAACCCGGGGGGCGATGGCTACACCTTC. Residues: CASNPGGDGYTF.

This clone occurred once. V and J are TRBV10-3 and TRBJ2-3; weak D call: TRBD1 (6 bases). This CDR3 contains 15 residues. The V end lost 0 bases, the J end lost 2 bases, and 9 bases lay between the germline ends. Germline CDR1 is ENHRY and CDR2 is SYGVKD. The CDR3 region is CAISESGALTDTQYF. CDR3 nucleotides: TGTGCCATCAGTGAGTCGGGGGCCCTCACAGATACGCAGTATTTT.

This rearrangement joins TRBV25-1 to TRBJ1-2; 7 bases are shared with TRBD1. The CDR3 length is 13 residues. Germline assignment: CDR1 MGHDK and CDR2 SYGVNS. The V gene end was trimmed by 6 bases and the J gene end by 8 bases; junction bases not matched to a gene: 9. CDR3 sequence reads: CASRGSTGKGYTF. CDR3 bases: TGTGCCAGCAGAGGTTCGACAGGGAAGGGCTACACCTTC.

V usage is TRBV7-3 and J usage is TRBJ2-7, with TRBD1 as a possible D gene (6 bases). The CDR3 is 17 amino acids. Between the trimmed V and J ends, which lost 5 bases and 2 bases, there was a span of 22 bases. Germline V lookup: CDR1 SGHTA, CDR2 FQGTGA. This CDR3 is CASSIRDSDRWTYEQYF. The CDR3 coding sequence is TGTGCCAGCAGCATAAGAGATTCCGACAGGTGGACCTACGAGCAGTACTTC.

The CDR3 reads CASSPVGATQYF. The DNA for the CDR3 is TGTGCCAGCAGTCCCGTGGGAGCTACGCAGTATTTT. The chain links TRBV27 to TRBJ2-3, with D tentatively TRBD2 (5 bases). Trimming removed 5 bases at V and 8 bases at J, with 11 bases between. CDR3 length: 12 residues. The germline CDR1 and CDR2 sequences are MNHEY and SMNVEV (reference sequence).

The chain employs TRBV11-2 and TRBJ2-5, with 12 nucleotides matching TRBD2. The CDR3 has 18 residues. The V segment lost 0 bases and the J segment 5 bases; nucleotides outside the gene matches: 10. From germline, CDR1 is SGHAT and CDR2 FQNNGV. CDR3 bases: TGTGCCAGCAGCTTAGATTATCGACTAGCGGGGGTCGGGGAGACCCAGTACTTC. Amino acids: CASSLDYRLAGVGETQYF.

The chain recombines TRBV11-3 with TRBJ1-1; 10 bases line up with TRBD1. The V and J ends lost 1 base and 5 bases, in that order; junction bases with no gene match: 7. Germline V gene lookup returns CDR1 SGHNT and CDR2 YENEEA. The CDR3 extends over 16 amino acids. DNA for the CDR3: TGTGCCAGCAGCTTAGGACAGGGGGCAGGTGGAACTGAAGCTTTCTTT. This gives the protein CASSLGQGAGGTEAFF.

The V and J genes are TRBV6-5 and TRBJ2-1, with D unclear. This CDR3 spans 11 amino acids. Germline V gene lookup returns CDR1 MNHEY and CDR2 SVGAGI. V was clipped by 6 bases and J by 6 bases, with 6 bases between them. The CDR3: CASRAPNEQFF. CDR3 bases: TGTGCCAGCAGGGCCCCCAATGAGCAGTTCTTC.

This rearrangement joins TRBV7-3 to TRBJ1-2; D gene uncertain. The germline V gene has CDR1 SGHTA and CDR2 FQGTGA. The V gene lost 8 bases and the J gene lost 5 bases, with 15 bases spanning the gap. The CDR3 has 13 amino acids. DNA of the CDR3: TGTGCCAGCGGGCAGACCTACGTTTATGGCTACACCTTC. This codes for CASGQTYVYGYTF.

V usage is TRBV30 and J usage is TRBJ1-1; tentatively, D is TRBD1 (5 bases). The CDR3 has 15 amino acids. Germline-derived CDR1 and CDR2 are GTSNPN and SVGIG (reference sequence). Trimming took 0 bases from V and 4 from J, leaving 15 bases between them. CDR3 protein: CAWSVRGWVATEAFF. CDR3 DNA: TGTGCCTGGAGTGTTAGGGGATGGGTCGCCACTGAAGCTTTCTTT. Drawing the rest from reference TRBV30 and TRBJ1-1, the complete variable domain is SQTIHQWPATLVQPVGSPLSLECTVEGTSNPNLYWYRQAAGRGLQLLFYSVGIGQISSEVPQNLSASRPQDRQFILSSKKLLLSDSGFYLCAWSVRGWVATEAFFGQGTRLTVV.

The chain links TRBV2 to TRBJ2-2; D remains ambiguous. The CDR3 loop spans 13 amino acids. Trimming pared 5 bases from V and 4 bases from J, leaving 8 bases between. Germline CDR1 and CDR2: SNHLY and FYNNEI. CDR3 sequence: CASSFEVTGELFF. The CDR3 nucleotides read TGTGCCAGCAGTTTCGAGGTCACCGGGGAGCTGTTTTTT.

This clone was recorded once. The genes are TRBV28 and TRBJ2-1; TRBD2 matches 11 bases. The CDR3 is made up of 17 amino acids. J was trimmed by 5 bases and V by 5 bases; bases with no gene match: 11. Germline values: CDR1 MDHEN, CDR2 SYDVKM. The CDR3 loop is CASSPGGLADFDNEQFF. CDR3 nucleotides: TGTGCCAGCAGTCCAGGGGGACTAGCGGATTTTGACAATGAGCAGTTCTTC.

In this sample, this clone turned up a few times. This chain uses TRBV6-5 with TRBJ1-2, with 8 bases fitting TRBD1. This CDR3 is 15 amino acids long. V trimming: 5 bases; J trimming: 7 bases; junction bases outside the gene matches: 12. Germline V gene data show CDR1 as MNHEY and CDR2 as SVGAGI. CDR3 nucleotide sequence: TGTGCCAGCAGTAAAACAGGGGGAAGATCTTTTGGCTACACCTTC. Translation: CASSKTGGRSFGYTF.

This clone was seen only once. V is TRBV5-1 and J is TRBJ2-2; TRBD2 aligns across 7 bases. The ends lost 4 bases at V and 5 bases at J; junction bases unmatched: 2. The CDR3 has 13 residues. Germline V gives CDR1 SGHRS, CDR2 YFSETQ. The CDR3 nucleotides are TGCGCCAGCAGCCCGGGGGGAACCGGGGAGCTGTTTTTT. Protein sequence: CASSPGGTGELFF.

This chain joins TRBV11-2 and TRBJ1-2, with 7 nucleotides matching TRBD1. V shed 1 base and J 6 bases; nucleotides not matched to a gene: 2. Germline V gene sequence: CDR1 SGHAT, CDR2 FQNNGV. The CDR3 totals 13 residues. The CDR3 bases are TGTGCCAGCAGCTTAGGACAGGGTAATGGCTACACCTTC. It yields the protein CASSLGQGNGYTF. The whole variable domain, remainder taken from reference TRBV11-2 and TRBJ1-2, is EAGVAQSPRYKIIEKRQSVAFWCNPISGHATLYWYQQILGQGPKLLIQFQNNGVVDDSQLPKDRFSAERLKGVDSTLKIQPAKLEDSAVYLCASSLGQGNGYTFGSGTRLTVV.

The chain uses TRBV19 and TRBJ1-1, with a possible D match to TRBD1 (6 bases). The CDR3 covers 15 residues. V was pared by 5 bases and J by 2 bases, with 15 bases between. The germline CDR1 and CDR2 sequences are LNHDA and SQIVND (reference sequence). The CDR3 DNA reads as TGTGCCAGTAGTGACGTAAAACAGGGCAACACTGAAGCTTTCTTT. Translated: CASSDVKQGNTEAFF.

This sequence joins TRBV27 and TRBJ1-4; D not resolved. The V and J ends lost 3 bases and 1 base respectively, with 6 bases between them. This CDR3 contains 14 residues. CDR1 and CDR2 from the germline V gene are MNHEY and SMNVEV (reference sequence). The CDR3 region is CASSLRGTNEKLFF. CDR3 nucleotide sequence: TGTGCCAGCAGTTTGCGAGGAACTAATGAAAAACTGTTTTTT.

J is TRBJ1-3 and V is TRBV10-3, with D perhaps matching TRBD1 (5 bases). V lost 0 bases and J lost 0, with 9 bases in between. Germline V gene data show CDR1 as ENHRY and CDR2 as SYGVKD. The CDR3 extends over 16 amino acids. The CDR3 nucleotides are TGTGCCATCAGTGAGTCGCAGGACAACTCTGGAAACACCATATATTTT. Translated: CAISESQDNSGNTIYF.

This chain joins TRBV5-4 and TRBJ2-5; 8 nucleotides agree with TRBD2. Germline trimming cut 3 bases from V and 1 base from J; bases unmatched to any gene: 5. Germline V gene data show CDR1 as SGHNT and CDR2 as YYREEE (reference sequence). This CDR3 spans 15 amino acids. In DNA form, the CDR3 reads TGTGCCAGCAGCTCAACTAGCGGTTCCCAAGAGACCCAGTACTTC. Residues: CASSSTSGSQETQYF.

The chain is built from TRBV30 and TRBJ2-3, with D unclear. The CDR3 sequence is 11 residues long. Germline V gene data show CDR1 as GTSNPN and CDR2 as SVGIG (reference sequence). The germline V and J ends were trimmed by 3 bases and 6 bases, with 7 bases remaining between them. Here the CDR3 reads CAWSAADTQYF. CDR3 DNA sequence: TGTGCCTGGAGCGCGGCTGATACGCAGTATTTT. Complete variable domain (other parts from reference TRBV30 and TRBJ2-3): SQTIHQWPATLVQPVGSPLSLECTVEGTSNPNLYWYRQAAGRGLQLLFYSVGIGQISSEVPQNLSASRPQDRQFILSSKKLLLSDSGFYLCAWSAADTQYFGPGTRLTVL.

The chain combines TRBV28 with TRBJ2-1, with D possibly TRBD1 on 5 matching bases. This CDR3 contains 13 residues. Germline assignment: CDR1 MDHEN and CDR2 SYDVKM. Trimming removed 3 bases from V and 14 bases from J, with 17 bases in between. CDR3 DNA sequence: TGTGCCAGCAGTTTGGAAGGGGCGGTTCGAGAGTTCTTC. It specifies CASSLEGAVREFF.

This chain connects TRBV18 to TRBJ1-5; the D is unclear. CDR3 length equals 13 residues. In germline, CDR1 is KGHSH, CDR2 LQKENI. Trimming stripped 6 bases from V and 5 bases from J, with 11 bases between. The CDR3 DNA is TGTGCCAGCTCGGGCGGGAGGGATCAGCCCCAGCATTTT. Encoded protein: CASSGGRDQPQHF.

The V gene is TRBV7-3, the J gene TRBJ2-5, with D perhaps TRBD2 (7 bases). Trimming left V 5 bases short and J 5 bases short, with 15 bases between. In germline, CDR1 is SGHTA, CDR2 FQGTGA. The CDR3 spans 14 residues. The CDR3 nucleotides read TGTGCCAGCAGCCTAAACGGGGGGCAGGAGACCCAGTACTTC. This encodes CASSLNGGQETQYF.

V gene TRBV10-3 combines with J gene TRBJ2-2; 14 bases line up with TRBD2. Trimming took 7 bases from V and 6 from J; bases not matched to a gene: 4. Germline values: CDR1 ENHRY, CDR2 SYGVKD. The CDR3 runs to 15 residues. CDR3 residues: CAITMGLAGAGELFF. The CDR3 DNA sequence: TGTGCCATCACTATGGGACTAGCGGGGGCCGGGGAGCTGTTTTTT.

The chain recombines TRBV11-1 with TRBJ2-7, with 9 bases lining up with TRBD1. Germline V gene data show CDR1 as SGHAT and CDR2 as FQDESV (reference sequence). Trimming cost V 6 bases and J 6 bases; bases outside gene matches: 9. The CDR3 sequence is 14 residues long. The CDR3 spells CASRFGTGSGEQYF. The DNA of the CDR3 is TGTGCCAGCAGGTTCGGGACAGGGTCCGGCGAGCAGTACTTC.

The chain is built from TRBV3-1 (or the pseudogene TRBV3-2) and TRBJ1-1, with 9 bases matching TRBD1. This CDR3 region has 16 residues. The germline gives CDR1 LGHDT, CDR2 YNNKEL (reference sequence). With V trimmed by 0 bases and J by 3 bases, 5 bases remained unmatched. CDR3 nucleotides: TGTGCCAGCAGCCAAGATCAGACAGGGGGGTACACTGAAGCTTTCTTT. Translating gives CASSQDQTGGYTEAFF.

The CDR3 sequence: CASSHRQGKNTEAFF. CDR3 nucleotides: TGTGCCAGCAGCCACCGACAGGGGAAGAACACTGAAGCTTTCTTT. V is TRBV28 and J is TRBJ1-1, with 8 bases lining up with TRBD1. V shed 6 bases and J 1 base; nucleotides not matched to a gene: 7. Per the germline V gene, CDR1 is MDHEN and CDR2 is SYDVKM. This CDR3 comprises 15 residues.

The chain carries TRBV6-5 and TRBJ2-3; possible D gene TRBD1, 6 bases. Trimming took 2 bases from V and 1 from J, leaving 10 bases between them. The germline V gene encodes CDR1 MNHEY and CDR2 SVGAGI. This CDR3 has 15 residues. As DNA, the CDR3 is TGTGCCAGCAGTTACCAGGGGCACCGCACAGATACGCAGTATTTT. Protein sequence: CASSYQGHRTDTQYF.

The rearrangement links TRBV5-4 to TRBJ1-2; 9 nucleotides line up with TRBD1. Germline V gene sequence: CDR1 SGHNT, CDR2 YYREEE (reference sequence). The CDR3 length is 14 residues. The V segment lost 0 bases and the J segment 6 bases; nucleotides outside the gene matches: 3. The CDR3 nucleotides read TGTGCCAGCAGCTTGGGGACAGGGGCCAATGGCTACACCTTC. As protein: CASSLGTGANGYTF.